This T cell receptor beta chain was observed in a study of cytomegalovirus exposure and HLA in healthy donors. About this clone itself: No antigen is known for it.

Findings and limits, study-wide: Reports credit the classifier with highly specific, highly sensitive diagnosis of cytomegalovirus status.

Primers for the PCR totalled 60 Vbeta and 13 Jbeta. Method: immunoSEQ multiplex PCR; TCRdb's copy keeps in-frame clones and lacks some. Reported are about 72,000 clones; the ten largest clones contain roughly 15%. The CDR3 is 13 residues long. Between the trimmed V and J ends, which lost 6 bases and 10 bases, there was a span of 16 bases. Germline V gene data show CDR1 as SGHAT and CDR2 as FQNNGV. The chain has TRBV11-2 and TRBJ2-1, with D perhaps TRBD2 (6 bases). The TCR was taken from a man aged 50 to 60 in good health and CMV-seropositive. The sequenced sample consisted of PBMCs. The CDR3 DNA sequence: TGTGCCAGCAGGAACCCTTCGGGAGTCGAGCAGTTCTTC. Its translation: CASRNPSGVEQFF.